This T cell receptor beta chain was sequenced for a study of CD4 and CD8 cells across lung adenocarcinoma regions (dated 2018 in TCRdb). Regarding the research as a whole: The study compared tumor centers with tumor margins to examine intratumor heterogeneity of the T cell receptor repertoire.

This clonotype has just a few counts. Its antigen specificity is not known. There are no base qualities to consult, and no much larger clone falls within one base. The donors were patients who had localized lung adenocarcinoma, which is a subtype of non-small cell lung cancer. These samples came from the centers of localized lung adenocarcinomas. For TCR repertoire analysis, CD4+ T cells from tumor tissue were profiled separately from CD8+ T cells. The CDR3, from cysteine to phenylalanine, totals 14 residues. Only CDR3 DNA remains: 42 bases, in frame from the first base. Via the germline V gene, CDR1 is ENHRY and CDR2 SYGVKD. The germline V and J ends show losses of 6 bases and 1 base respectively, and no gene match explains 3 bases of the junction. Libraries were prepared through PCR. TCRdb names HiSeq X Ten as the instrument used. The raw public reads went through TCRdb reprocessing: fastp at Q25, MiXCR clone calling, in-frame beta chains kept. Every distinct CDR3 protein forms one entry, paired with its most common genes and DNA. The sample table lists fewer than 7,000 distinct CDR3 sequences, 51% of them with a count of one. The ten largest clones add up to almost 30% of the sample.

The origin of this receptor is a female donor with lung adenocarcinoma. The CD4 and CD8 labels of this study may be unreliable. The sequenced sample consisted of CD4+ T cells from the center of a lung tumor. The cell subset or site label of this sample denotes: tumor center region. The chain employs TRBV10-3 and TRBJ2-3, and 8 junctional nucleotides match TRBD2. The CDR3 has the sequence CAIRKRGRTDTQYF. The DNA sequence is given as TGTGCCATCAGAAAGCGGGGGCGCACAGATACGCAGTATTTT.